This TCR beta chain is from a study of T cells in Graves' hyperthyroidism and ophthalmopathy. The sample holds a few counts of this clonotype. The CDR3 runs to 16 residues. V was clipped by 2 bases and J by 4 bases, with 12 bases between them. PBMCs stemmed from under 11 ml fresh peripheral blood. The CDR3 regions of TCR beta were amplified from RNA transcripts. The HTBI primer set served for first-round RT-PCR of the TCR CDR3. In TCRdb, the multiplex PCR reads were re-called with MiXCR into one record per CDR3 protein. The data contain about 560,000 distinct CDR3 sequences, 12% to 15% of them seen just once; the ten biggest clones take up 11% to 15%.

Sample: blood. The sequence was collected from a middle-aged woman with Graves' hyperthyroidism. This rearrangement joins TRBV12-3 or TRBV12-4 to TRBJ2-6; maybe TRBD2 (7 bases). The CDR3 protein is CASSLWGGAGANVLTF. CDR3 nucleotide sequence: TGTGCCAGCAGTTTATGGGGGGGGGCAGGGGCCAACGTCCTGACTTTC.